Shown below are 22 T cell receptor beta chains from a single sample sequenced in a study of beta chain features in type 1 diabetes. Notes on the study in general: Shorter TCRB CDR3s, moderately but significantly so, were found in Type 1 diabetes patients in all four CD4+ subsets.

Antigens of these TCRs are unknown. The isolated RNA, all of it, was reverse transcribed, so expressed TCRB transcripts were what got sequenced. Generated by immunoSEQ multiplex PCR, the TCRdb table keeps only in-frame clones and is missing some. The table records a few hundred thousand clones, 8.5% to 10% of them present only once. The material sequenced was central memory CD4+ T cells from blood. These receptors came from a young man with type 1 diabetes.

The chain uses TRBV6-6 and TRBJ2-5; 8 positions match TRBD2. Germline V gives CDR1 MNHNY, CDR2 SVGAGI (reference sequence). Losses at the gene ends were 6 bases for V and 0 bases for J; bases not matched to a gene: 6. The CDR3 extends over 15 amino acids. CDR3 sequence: CASRRTGGNQETQYF. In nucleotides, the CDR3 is TGTGCCAGCAGGAGGACGGGAGGGAACCAAGAGACCCAGTACTTC.

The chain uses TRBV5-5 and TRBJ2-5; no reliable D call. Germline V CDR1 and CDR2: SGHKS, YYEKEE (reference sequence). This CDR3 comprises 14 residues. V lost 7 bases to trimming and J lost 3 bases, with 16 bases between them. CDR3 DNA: TGTGCCAGCCGCCCCGAAAGAAACAAAGAGACCCAGTACTTC. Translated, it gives CASRPERNKETQYF.

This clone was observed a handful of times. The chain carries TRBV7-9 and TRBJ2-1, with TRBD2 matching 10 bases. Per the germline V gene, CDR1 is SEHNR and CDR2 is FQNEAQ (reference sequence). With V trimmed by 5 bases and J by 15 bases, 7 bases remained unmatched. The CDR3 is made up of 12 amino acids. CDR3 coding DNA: TGTGCCAGCAGCGGCCCTAGCGGGAGTGTGTTCTTC. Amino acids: CASSGPSGSVFF.

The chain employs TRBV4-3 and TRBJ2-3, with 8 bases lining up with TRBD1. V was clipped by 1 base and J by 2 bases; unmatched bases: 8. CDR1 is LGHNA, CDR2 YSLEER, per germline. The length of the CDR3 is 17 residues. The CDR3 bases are TGCGCCAGCAGCCAAGGACCTCCGGGACAGGACACAGATACGCAGTATTTT. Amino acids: CASSQGPPGQDTDTQYF.

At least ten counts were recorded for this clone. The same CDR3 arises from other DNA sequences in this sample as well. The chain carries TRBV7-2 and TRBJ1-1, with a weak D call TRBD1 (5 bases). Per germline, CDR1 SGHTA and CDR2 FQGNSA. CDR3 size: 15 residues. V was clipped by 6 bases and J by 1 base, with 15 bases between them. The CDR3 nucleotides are TGTGCCAGCAGAAGCGGTCCGGGGGGGAACACTGAAGCTTTCTTT. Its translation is CASRSGPGGNTEAFF.

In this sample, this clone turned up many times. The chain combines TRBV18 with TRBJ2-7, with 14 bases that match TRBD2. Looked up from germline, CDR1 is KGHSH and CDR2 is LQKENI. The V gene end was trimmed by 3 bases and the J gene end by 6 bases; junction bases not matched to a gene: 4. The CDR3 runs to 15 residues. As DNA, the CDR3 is TGTGCCAGCTCACCCCCCGGACTAGCGGGAGGCGAGCAGTACTTC. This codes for CASSPPGLAGGEQYF. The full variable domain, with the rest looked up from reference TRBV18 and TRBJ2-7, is NAGVMQNPRHLVRRRGQEARLRCSPMKGHSHVYWYRQLPEEGLKFMVYLQKENIIDESGMPKERFSAEFPKEGPSILRIQQVVRGDSAAYFCASSPPGLAGGEQYFGPGTRLTVT.

CDR3 loop: CASSVSGEVYGYTF. The CDR3 nucleotides read TGTGCCAGCAGCGTGTCCGGGGAGGTCTATGGCTACACCTTC. This rearrangement joins TRBV9 to TRBJ1-2; D remains ambiguous. V was cut by 2 bases and J by 4 bases, with 12 bases left in between. Looked up from germline, CDR1 is SGDLS and CDR2 is YYNGEE. The CDR3 spans 14 residues.

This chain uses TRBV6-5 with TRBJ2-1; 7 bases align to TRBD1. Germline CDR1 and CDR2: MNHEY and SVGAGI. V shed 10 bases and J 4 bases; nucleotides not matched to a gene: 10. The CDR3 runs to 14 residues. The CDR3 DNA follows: TGTGCCACCCGCCAGGGGGTGGCTTACAATGAGCAGTTCTTC. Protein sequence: CATRQGVAYNEQFF.

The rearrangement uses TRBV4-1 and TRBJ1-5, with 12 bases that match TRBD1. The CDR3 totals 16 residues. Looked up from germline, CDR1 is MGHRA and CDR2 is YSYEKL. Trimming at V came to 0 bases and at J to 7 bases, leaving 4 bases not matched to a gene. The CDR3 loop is CASSQDGTGGRQPQHF. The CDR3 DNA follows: TGCGCCAGCAGCCAAGATGGGACAGGGGGCAGGCAGCCCCAGCATTTT.

CDR3 bases: TGTGCCAGCAGCCCCCCCTGGGGTGAAGCTTTCTTT. This gives the protein CASSPPWGEAFF. This rearrangement joins TRBV5-4 to TRBJ1-1; D gene unclear. Trimming removed 4 bases at V and 7 bases at J, with 11 bases between. The CDR3 spans 12 residues. The germline V gene encodes CDR1 SGHNT and CDR2 YYREEE (reference sequence).

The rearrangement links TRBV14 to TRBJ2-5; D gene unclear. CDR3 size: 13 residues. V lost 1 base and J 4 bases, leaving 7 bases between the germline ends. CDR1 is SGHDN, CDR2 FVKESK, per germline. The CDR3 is CASSQGLGETQYF. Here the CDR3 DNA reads TGTGCCAGCAGCCAAGGCCTCGGAGAGACCCAGTACTTC.

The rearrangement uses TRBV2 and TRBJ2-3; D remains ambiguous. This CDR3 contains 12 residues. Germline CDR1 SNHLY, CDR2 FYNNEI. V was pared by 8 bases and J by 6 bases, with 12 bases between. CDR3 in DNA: TGTGCCAGCGTATTGGTTGCGGATACGCAGTATTTT. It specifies CASVLVADTQYF. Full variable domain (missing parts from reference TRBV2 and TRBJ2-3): EPEVTQTPSHQVTQMGQEVILRCVPISNHLYFYWYRQILGQKVEFLVSFYNNEISEKSEIFDDQFSVERPDGSNFTLKIRSTKLEDSAMYFCASVLVADTQYFGPGTRLTVL.

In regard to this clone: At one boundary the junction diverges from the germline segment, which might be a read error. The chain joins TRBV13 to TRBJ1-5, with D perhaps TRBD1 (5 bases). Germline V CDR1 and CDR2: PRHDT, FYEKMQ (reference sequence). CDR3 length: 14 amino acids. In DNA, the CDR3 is TGCGCCAGCAGCCAGTCACAGGTGGATCAGCCCCAGCATTTT. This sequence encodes CASSQSQVDQPQHF.

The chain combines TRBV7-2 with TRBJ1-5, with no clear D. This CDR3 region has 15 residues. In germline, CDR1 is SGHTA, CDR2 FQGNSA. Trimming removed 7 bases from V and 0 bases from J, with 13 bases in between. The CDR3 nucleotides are TGTGCCAGCATCGCTCGACTGTATAGCAATCAGCCCCAGCATTTT. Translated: CASIARLYSNQPQHF. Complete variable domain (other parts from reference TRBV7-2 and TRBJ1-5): GAGVSQSPSNKVTEKGKDVELRCDPISGHTALYWYRQSLGQGLEFLIYFQGNSAPDKSGLPSDRFSAERTGGSVSTLTIQRTQQEDSAVYLCASIARLYSNQPQHFGDGTRLSIL.

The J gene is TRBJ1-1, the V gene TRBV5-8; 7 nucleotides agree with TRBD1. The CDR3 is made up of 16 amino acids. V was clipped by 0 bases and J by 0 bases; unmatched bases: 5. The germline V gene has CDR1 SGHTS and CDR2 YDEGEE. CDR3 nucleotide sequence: TGTGCCAGCAGCTTGGAGACAGGGCTCATGAACACTGAAGCTTTCTTT. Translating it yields CASSLETGLMNTEAFF.

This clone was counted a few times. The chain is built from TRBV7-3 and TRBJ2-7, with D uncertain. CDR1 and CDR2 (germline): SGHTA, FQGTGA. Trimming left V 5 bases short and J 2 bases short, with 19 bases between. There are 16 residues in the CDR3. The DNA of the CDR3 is TGTGCCAGCAGCCCGTACCGGTCAACAGCAGCCTACGAGCAGTACTTC. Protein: CASSPYRSTAAYEQYF. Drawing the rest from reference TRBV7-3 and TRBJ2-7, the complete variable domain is GAGVSQTPSNKVTEKGKYVELRCDPISGHTALYWYRQSLGQGPEFLIYFQGTGAADDSGLPNDRFFAVRPEGSVSTLKIQRTERGDSAVYLCASSPYRSTAAYEQYFGPGTRLTVT.

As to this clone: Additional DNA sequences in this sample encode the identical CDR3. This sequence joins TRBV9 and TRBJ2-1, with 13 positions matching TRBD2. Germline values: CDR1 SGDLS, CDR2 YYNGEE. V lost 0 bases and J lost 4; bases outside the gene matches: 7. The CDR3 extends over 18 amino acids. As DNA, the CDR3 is TGTGCCAGCAGCGTAGGCAGACTAGCGGGAGGTGGTTACAATGAGCAGTTCTTC. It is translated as CASSVGRLAGGGYNEQFF.

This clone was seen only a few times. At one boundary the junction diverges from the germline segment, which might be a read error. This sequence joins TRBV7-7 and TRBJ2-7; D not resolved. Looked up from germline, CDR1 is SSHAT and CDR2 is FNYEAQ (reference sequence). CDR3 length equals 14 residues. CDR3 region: CASSLDAVTYEQYF. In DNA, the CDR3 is TGTGCTAGCAGCTTAGACGCTGTTACCTACGAGCAGTACTTC.

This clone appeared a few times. This CDR3 reads CASSLGLGPETQYF. The CDR3 bases are TGTGCCAGCAGCTTAGGGTTGGGTCCAGAGACCCAGTACTTC. This chain connects TRBV7-2 to TRBJ2-5; no reliable D call. Germline values: CDR1 SGHTA, CDR2 FQGNSA. The CDR3 is made up of 14 amino acids. Trimming took off 1 base at V and 4 bases at J, with 10 bases between the two ends.

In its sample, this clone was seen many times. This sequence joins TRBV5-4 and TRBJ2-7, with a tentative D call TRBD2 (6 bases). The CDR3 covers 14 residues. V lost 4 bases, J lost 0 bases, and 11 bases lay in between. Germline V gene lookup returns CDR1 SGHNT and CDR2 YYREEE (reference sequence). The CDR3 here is CASSPRGPSYEQYF. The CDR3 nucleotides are TGTGCCAGCAGCCCGCGGGGCCCCTCCTACGAGCAGTACTTC.

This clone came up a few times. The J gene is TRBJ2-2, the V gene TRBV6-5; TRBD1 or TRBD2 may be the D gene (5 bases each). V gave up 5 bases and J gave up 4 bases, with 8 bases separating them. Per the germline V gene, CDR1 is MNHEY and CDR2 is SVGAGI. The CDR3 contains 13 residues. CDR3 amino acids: CASSRGATGELFF. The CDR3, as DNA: TGTGCCAGCAGTAGAGGGGCCACCGGGGAGCTGTTTTTT.

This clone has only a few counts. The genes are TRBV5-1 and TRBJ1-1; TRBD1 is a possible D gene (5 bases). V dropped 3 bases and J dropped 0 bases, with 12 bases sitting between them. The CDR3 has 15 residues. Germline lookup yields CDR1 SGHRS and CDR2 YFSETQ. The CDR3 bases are TGCGCCAGCAGCTCTACCGGGACGTTGAACACTGAAGCTTTCTTT. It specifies CASSSTGTLNTEAFF.